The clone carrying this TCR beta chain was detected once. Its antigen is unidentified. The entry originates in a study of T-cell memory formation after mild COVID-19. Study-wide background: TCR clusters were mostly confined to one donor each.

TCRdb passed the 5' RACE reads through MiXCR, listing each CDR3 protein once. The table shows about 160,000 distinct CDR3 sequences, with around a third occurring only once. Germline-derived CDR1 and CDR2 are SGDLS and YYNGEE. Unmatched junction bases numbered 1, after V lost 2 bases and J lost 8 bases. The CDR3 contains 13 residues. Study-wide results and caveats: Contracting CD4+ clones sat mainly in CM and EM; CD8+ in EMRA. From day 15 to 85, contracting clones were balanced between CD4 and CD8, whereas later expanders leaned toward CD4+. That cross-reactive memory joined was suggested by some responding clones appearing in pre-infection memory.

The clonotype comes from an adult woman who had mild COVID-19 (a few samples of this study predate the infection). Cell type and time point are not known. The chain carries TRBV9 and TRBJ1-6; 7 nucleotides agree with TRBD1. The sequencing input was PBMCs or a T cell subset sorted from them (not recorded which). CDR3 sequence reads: CASSVRGDSPLHF. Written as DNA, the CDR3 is TGTGCCAGCAGCGTCAGGGGGGATTCACCCCTCCACTTT.